This TCR beta chain was observed in a study of shared clonotypes between healthy human individuals. CDR1 and CDR2 from the germline V gene are SEHNR and FQNEAQ (reference sequence). The CDR3 covers 15 residues. The V gene lost 3 bases and the J gene lost 1 base, with 12 bases spanning the gap. TCRdb's table, derived via immunoSEQ multiplex PCR, lists solely in-frame clones and lacks some. The sample has approximately 2.3 million clones, about 92% seen once; the top ten hold 0.39%. The sequenced material came from naive CD4+ T cells from PBMCs. Specified subset: CD45RA+ positively selected. This clonotype was sampled from a man aged 18-30 years in good health. Some clones in this sample may be carry-over from other donors' samples. The J gene is TRBJ1-2, the V gene TRBV7-9; D is undetermined. For the CDR3, the DNA is TGTGCCAGCAGCTTCAGTAGCAGACTTAACTATGGCTACACCTTC. Protein product: CASSFSSRLNYGYTF.